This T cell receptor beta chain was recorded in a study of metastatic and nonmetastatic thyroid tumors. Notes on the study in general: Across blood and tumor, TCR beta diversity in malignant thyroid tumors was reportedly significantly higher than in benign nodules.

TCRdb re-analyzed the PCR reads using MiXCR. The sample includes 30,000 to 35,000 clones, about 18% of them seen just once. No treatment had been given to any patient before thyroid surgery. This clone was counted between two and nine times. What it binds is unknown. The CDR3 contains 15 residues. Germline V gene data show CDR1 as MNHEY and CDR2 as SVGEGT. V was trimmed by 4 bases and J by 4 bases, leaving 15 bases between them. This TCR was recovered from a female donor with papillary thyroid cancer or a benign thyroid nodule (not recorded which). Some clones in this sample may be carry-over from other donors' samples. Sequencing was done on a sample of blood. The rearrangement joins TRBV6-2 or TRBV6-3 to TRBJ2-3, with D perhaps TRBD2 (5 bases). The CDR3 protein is CASSSEVLGADTQYF. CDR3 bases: TGTGCCAGCAGTTCGGAGGTGCTTGGGGCAGATACGCAGTATTTT.